The clone carrying this T cell receptor beta chain has a handful of counts. Antigen specificity is unknown. This entry is derived from a study of blood T cells in healthy people across ages. Study background: Template switching captured about one barcoded beta molecule per two T cells. Study-wide results and limits: While age rose, TCR beta diversity per million T cells dropped in a roughly linear way. Fewer expanded clones and more diversity marked long-lived versus aged donors.

Then a second PCR, running roughly 7 to 11 cycles, was carried out with a sample-barcoded 5' primer and a J-beta primer mix. TCRdb redid the calling of the 5' RACE reads with MiXCR, one entry per CDR3 protein. This table has over 1,500,000 distinct CDR3 sequences, about two fifths appearing once. The trim removed 4 bases at V and 7 bases at J, leaving 12 bases unmatched. Germline lookup yields CDR1 SGHDN and CDR2 FVKESK. The CDR3 has 16 amino acids. The genes are TRBV14 and TRBJ2-1, with 8 bases that match TRBD2. Specimen: blood. The clonotype comes from a human donor in good health. The CDR3 loop reads CASSPRSGGGWNEQFF. DNA of the CDR3: TGTGCCAGCAGCCCCAGAAGCGGGGGCGGATGGAATGAGCAGTTCTTC.